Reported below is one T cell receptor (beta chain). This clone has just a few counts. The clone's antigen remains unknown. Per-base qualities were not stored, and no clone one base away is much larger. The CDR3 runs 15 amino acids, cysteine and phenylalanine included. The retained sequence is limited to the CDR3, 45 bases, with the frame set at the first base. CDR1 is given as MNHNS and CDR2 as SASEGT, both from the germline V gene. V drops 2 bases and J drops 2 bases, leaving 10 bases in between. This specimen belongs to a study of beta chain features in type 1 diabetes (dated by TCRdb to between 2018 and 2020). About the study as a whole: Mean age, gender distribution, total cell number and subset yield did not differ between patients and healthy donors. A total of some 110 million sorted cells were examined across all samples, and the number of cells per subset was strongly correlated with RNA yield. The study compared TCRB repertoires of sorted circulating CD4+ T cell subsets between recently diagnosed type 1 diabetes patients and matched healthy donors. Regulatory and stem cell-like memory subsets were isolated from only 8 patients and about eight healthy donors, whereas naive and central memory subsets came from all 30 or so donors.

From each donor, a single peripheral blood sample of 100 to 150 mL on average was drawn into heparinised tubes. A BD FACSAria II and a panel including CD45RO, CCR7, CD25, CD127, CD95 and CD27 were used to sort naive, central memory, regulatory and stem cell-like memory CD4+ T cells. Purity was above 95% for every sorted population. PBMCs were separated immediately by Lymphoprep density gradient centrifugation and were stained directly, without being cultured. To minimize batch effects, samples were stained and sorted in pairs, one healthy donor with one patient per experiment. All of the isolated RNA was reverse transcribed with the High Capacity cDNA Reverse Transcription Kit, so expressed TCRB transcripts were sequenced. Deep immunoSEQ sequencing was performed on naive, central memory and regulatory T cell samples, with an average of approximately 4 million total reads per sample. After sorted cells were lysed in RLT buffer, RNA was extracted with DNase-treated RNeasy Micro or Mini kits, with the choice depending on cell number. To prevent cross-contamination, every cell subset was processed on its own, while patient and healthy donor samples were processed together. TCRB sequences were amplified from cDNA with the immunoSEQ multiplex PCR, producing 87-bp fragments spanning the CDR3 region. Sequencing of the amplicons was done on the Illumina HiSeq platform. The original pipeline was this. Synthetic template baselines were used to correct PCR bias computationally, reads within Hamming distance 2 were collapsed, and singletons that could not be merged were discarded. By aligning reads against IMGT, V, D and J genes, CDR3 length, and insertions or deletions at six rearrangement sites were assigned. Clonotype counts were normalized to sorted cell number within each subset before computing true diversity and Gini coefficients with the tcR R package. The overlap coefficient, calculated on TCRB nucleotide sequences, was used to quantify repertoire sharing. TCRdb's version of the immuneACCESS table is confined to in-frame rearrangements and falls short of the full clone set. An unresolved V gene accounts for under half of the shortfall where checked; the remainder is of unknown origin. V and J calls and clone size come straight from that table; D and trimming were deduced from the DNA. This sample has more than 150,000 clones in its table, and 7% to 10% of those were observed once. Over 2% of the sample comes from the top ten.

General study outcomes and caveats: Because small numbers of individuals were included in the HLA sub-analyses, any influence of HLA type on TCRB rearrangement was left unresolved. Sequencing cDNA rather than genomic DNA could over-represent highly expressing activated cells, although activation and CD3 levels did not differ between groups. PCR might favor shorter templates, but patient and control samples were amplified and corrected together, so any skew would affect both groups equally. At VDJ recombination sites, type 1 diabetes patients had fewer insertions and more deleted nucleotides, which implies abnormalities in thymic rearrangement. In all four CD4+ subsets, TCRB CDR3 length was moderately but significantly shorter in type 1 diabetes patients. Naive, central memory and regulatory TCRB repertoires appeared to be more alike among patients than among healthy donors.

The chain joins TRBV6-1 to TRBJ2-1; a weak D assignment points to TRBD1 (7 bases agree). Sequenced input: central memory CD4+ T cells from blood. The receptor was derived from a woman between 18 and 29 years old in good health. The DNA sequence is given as TGTGCCAGCAGTGAACAGGGGGGAACCTACAATGAGCAGTTCTTC. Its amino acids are CASSEQGGTYNEQFF.